This entry lists 11 T cell receptor beta chains sequenced from one sample in a study of cytomegalovirus exposure and HLA in healthy donors. In the PCR, 60 Vbeta and 13 Jbeta primers were used. The repertoire was sequenced with immunoSEQ multiplex PCR; TCRdb's copy has only in-frame clones and lacks some. The sample's table shows 35,000 to 45,000 clones. Material: PBMCs. The source is a man aged 40-49 years in good health and CMV-seropositive.

The V gene is TRBV18, the J gene TRBJ1-5, with D perhaps TRBD1 (5 bases). The germline V and J ends were trimmed by 5 bases and 5 bases, with 10 bases remaining between them. From germline, CDR1 is KGHSH and CDR2 LQKENI. This CDR3 comprises 13 residues. The CDR3 region is CASSWGGDQPQHF. DNA for the CDR3: TGTGCCAGCTCATGGGGGGGGGATCAGCCCCAGCATTTT. Full variable domain (remainder filled in from reference TRBV18 and TRBJ1-5): NAGVMQNPRHLVRRRGQEARLRCSPMKGHSHVYWYRQLPEEGLKFMVYLQKENIIDESGMPKERFSAEFPKEGPSILRIQQVVRGDSAAYFCASSWGGDQPQHFGDGTRLSIL.

The chain links TRBV25-1 to TRBJ2-5, with a possible D match to TRBD1 (6 bases). The CDR3 loop spans 14 amino acids. The V and J ends lost 2 bases and 7 bases respectively, with 14 bases between them. The germline V gene encodes CDR1 MGHDK and CDR2 SYGVNS. The chain's CDR3 is CASSEPYRVGTQYF. In nucleotides, the CDR3 is TGTGCCAGCAGTGAACCATACAGGGTTGGGACCCAGTACTTC.

The chain uses TRBV11-3 and TRBJ2-5, with D possibly being TRBD1 (6 bases). The CDR3 runs to 11 residues. V lost 6 bases to trimming and J lost 5 bases, with 7 bases between them. Germline CDR1 and CDR2: SGHNT and YENEEA. CDR3 protein: CASRRGETQYF. In DNA form, the CDR3 reads TGTGCCAGCAGAAGGGGGGAGACCCAGTACTTC.

This chain joins TRBV10-3 and TRBJ1-5, with D perhaps matching TRBD1 (5 bases). Germline loops: CDR1 ENHRY, CDR2 SYGVKD. This CDR3 spans 14 amino acids. The ends were cut back, 0 bases at V and 10 bases at J, with 13 bases in the middle. The CDR3 reads CAISESGGEGPQHF. As DNA, the CDR3 is TGTGCCATCAGTGAGTCGGGGGGTGAGGGACCCCAGCATTTT.

The gene calls are TRBV5-8 and TRBJ2-7; 8 positions agree with TRBD2. V gave up 7 bases and J gave up 4 bases; unmatched junction bases: 7. The CDR3 sequence is 13 residues long. CDR1 is SGHTS and CDR2 is YDEGEE in the germline V gene. In DNA, the CDR3 is TGTGCCAGCGGCCTGGGACTAGTTTACGAGCAGTACTTC. Its protein is CASGLGLVYEQYF.

V gene TRBV5-5 combines with J gene TRBJ2-5; D is uncertain. This CDR3 is built from 14 residues. Germline V gene sequence: CDR1 SGHKS, CDR2 YYEKEE (reference sequence). V lost 4 bases to trimming and J lost 0 bases, with 10 bases between them. CDR3 in DNA: TGTGCCAGCAGCCCCCGTCGGGACCAAGAGACCCAGTACTTC. This encodes CASSPRRDQETQYF.

The chain recombines TRBV7-3 with TRBJ2-5, with TRBD1 identical over 7 bases. The CDR3 runs 13 residues. CDR1 is SGHTA, CDR2 FQGTGA, per germline. Germline trimming cut 2 bases from V and 5 bases from J; bases unmatched to any gene: 2. The CDR3: CASSLDRDETQYF. CDR3 coding DNA: TGTGCCAGCAGCTTAGACAGGGATGAGACCCAGTACTTC.

This sequence joins TRBV28 and TRBJ2-3; D might be TRBD2 (6 bases). The CDR3 is 15 residues long. The germline V gene encodes CDR1 MDHEN and CDR2 SYDVKM. V lost 10 bases and J 2 bases, leaving 19 bases between the germline ends. The CDR3 loop is CATLGAGINTDTQYF. The CDR3, as DNA: TGTGCCACCTTAGGGGCGGGAATAAACACAGATACGCAGTATTTT.

The V call is TRBV27, the J call TRBJ1-1, with D hard to call. This CDR3 contains 14 residues. In germline, CDR1 is MNHEY, CDR2 SMNVEV (reference sequence). Trimming left V 3 bases short and J 6 bases short, with 14 bases between. The CDR3 DNA is TGTGCCAGCAGTTTTATGGAGGCCCCTTCTGAAGCTTTCTTT. This gives the protein CASSFMEAPSEAFF.

V usage is TRBV28 and J usage is TRBJ2-5; D gene unclear. TRBJ2-7 matches the DNA end more closely, so the J call is doubtful. Germline lookup yields CDR1 MDHEN and CDR2 SYDVKM. The CDR3 is made up of 12 amino acids. In DNA form, the CDR3 reads TGTGCCAGCAGTTTACGCAGGTACGAGCAGTACTTC. The encoded protein is CASSLRRYEQYF.

This chain joins TRBV30 and TRBJ2-1; 10 bases are a match to TRBD2. V trimming: 2 bases; J trimming: 7 bases; junction bases outside the gene matches: 14. The germline CDR1 and CDR2 sequences are GTSNPN and SVGIG (reference sequence). CDR3 length: 17 amino acids. The CDR3 nucleotides are TGTGCCTGGAGTACCCCCCAAGCGGGAGGGCCTTGGAATGAGCAGTTCTTC. This sequence encodes CAWSTPQAGGPWNEQFF.